This T cell receptor beta chain was sequenced during a study of blood T cell repertoires in COVID-19. There are a few counts of this clone. Assay used: immunoSEQ multiplex PCR; TCRdb lists only in-frame clones, some missing. The sample consists of roughly 250,000 clones, around 90% of them appearing once. Germline V lookup: CDR1 WSHSY, CDR2 SAAADI. The CDR3 is 14 residues long. The V end was cut by 3 bases, the J end by 7 bases, with 16 bases between. Source material: peripheral blood. V and J are TRBV10-2 and TRBJ2-7; no reliable D call. This TCR was recovered from a young adult with COVID-19, enrolled during active disease. CDR3 amino acids: CASSDLSNVEEQYF. Written as DNA, the CDR3 is TGCGCCAGCAGTGACCTGTCGAACGTAGAGGAGCAGTACTTC.